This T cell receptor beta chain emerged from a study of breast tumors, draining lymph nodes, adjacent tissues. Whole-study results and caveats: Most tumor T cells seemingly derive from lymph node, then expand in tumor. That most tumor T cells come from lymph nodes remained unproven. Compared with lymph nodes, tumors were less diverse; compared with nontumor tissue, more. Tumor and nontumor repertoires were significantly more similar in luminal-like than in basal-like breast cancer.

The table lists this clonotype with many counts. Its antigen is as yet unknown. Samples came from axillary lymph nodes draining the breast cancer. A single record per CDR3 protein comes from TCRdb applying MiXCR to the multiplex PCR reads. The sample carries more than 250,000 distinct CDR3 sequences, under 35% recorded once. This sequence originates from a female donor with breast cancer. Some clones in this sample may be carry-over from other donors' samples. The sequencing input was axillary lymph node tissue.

This CDR3 reads CARSLAGSYNEQFF. CDR3 in DNA: TGTGCCAGATCCCTGGCGGGAAGTTACAATGAGCAGTTCTTC. The chain combines TRBV2 with TRBJ2-1; D perhaps matches TRBD2 (6 bases). The length of the CDR3 is 14 residues. CDR1 and CDR2 (germline): SNHLY, FYNNEI. Trimming stripped 9 bases from V and 4 bases from J, with 16 bases between.